Listed below are T cell receptor beta chains from one sample, sequenced in a study of T cells after posttransplantation cyclophosphamide. TCRdb's table, derived via immunoSEQ multiplex PCR, lists solely in-frame clones and lacks some. This table holds approximately 3,300 clones, roughly 96% found once. Sequencing used naive CD8+ T cells sorted from PBMCs. These receptors came from a woman in her forties or fifties in good health and a related stem cell transplant donor. Each CDR3 is given with its conserved first and last residue. The D gene is left open where the match is weak. Rows may omit the clone size; those that give it use once, few, many or a size class.

J gene: TRBJ2-7; V gene: TRBV4-3; D gene: TRBD1; clone size: NA; CDR3 protein: CASSQVRQGAYEQYF; CDR3 DNA: TGCGCCAGCAGCCAAGTGAGACAGGGGGCCTACGAGCAGTACTTC
J gene: TRBJ2-3; V gene: TRBV28; D gene: TRBD2; clone size: once; CDR3 protein: CASSLTASGSPDTQYF; CDR3 DNA: TGTGCCAGCAGTTTAACGGCTAGCGGGAGTCCCGATACGCAGTATTTT
J gene: TRBJ1-1; V gene: TRBV2; D gene: TRBD1; clone size: NA; CDR3 protein: CASSSRRDRGLTEAFF; CDR3 DNA: TGTGCCAGCAGTTCAAGGCGGGACAGGGGGCTCACTGAAGCTTTCTTT
J gene: TRBJ2-1; V gene: TRBV5-5; D gene: TRBD2; clone size: NA; CDR3 protein: CASSSGLAGSSNEQFF; CDR3 DNA: TGTGCCAGCAGCTCGGGACTAGCGGGAAGTAGCAATGAGCAGTTCTTC
J gene: TRBJ2-6; V gene: TRBV7-9; D gene: TRBD1; clone size: NA; CDR3 protein: CASSLRDRDSGANVLTF; CDR3 DNA: TGTGCCAGCAGCCTCCGGGACAGGGACTCTGGGGCCAACGTCCTGACTTTC
J gene: TRBJ2-3; V gene: TRBV5-1; D gene: NA; clone size: NA; CDR3 protein: CASSLSQSGRVDTQYF; CDR3 DNA: TGCGCCAGCAGCTTGTCGCAGAGCGGGCGGGTAGATACGCAGTATTTT
J gene: TRBJ2-1; V gene: TRBV6-6; D gene: TRBD1; clone size: NA; CDR3 protein: CATATGEYEQFF; CDR3 DNA: TGTGCCACCGCCACAGGGGAATATGAGCAGTTCTTC
J gene: TRBJ2-7; V gene: TRBV27; D gene: TRBD2; clone size: NA; CDR3 protein: CASSLAGDSYEQYF; CDR3 DNA: TGTGCCAGCAGTCTGGCGGGGGATTCCTACGAGCAGTACTTC
J gene: TRBJ2-5; V gene: TRBV27; D gene: TRBD2; clone size: NA; CDR3 protein: CASSLSPSGRSQGETQYF; CDR3 DNA: TGTGCCAGCAGTTTATCGCCTAGCGGGAGATCTCAGGGGGAGACCCAGTACTTC
J gene: TRBJ1-2; V gene: TRBV5-4; D gene: TRBD1; clone size: NA; CDR3 protein: CASSQDRVFFGYTF; CDR3 DNA: TGTGCCAGCAGCCAGGACAGGGTTTTTTTCGGCTACACCTTC
J gene: TRBJ1-2; V gene: TRBV6-6; D gene: NA; clone size: NA; CDR3 protein: CASSSRAGYTF; CDR3 DNA: TGTGCCAGCAGTTCCAGGGCTGGCTACACCTTC
J gene: TRBJ2-1; V gene: TRBV19; D gene: TRBD2; clone size: NA; CDR3 protein: CASRLGTRYHNEQFF; CDR3 DNA: TGTGCCAGTAGACTAGGGACTAGGTATCACAATGAGCAGTTCTTC
J gene: TRBJ1-1; V gene: TRBV6-6; D gene: NA; clone size: NA; CDR3 protein: CASSYSREAFF; CDR3 DNA: TGTGCCAGCAGTTACTCCCGTGAAGCTTTCTTT
J gene: TRBJ2-5; V gene: TRBV7-2; D gene: TRBD1; clone size: NA; CDR3 protein: CASSSPDRYPRGETQYF; CDR3 DNA: TGTGCCAGCAGCTCCCCGGACAGGTACCCCCGGGGAGAGACCCAGTACTTC
J gene: TRBJ1-5; V gene: TRBV4-1; D gene: NA; clone size: NA; CDR3 protein: CASSTQVDQPQHF; CDR3 DNA: TGCGCCAGCAGCACCCAGGTTGATCAGCCCCAGCATTTT
J gene: TRBJ2-1; V gene: TRBV15; D gene: NA; clone size: NA; CDR3 protein: CATSRGMSGSFHVEQFF; CDR3 DNA: TGTGCCACCAGCAGGGGAATGAGTGGGAGCTTTCACGTTGAGCAGTTCTTC
J gene: TRBJ2-2; V gene: TRBV19; D gene: NA; clone size: NA; CDR3 protein: CASMERTGELFF; CDR3 DNA: TGTGCCAGTATGGAGCGCACCGGGGAGCTGTTTTTT
J gene: TRBJ2-1; V gene: TRBV7-2; D gene: NA; clone size: NA; CDR3 protein: CASSLPNYNEQFF; CDR3 DNA: TGTGCCAGCAGCTTACCTAACTACAATGAGCAGTTCTTC
J gene: TRBJ1-1; V gene: TRBV7-6; D gene: TRBD1; clone size: NA; CDR3 protein: CATRDRGNTEAFF; CDR3 DNA: TGTGCCACAAGGGACAGAGGCAACACTGAAGCTTTCTTT
J gene: TRBJ2-1; V gene: TRBV7-9; D gene: TRBD2; clone size: NA; CDR3 protein: CASSSPAGGYNEQFF; CDR3 DNA: TGTGCCAGCAGCTCCCCTGCGGGAGGTTACAATGAGCAGTTCTTC
J gene: TRBJ2-7; V gene: TRBV29-1; D gene: TRBD2; clone size: NA; CDR3 protein: CSVVGAGGPWPYEQYF; CDR3 DNA: TGCAGCGTTGTAGGTGCGGGAGGCCCCTGGCCGTACGAGCAGTACTTC
J gene: TRBJ1-1; V gene: TRBV6-5; D gene: NA; clone size: NA; CDR3 protein: CASSYSSGEVVVAAFF; CDR3 DNA: TGTGCCAGCAGTTACTCATCGGGGGAGGTGGTGGTGGCAGCTTTCTTT
J gene: TRBJ2-2; V gene: TRBV10-1; D gene: TRBD2; clone size: once; CDR3 protein: CASSDPAGEWTGELFF; CDR3 DNA: TGCGCCAGCAGTGACCCGGCGGGAGAATGGACCGGGGAGCTGTTTTTT
J gene: TRBJ1-3; V gene: TRBV9; D gene: NA; clone size: once; CDR3 protein: CASSSQTGAISGNTIYF; CDR3 DNA: TGTGCCAGCAGCTCACAGACAGGCGCCATCTCTGGAAACACCATATATTTT
J gene: TRBJ2-3; V gene: TRBV7-7; D gene: TRBD1; clone size: NA; CDR3 protein: CASSLGTGPSTDTQYF; CDR3 DNA: TGTGCCAGCAGCTTAGGGACAGGACCTAGCACAGATACGCAGTATTTT
J gene: TRBJ1-2; V gene: TRBV6-5; D gene: NA; clone size: NA; CDR3 protein: CASSYLIKDGYTF; CDR3 DNA: TGTGCCAGCAGTTACCTAATCAAAGATGGCTACACCTTC
J gene: TRBJ2-3; V gene: TRBV5-4; D gene: TRBD2; clone size: NA; CDR3 protein: CASSSSAGVGDTQYF; CDR3 DNA: TGTGCCAGCAGCTCTTCAGCGGGAGTTGGAGATACGCAGTATTTT
J gene: TRBJ1-1; V gene: TRBV27; D gene: TRBD1; clone size: once; CDR3 protein: CASSPRTGLYTEAFF; CDR3 DNA: TGTGCCAGCAGTCCCCGGACAGGTCTATACACTGAAGCTTTCTTT
J gene: TRBJ2-7; V gene: TRBV6-5; D gene: TRBD2; clone size: once; CDR3 protein: CASSLTSGYEQYF; CDR3 DNA: TGTGCCAGCAGTTTGACTAGCGGGTACGAGCAGTACTTC
J gene: TRBJ1-4; V gene: TRBV18; D gene: NA; clone size: NA; CDR3 protein: CASSQRGIYSTNEKLFF; CDR3 DNA: TGTGCCAGCTCACAGCGCGGGATTTACTCAACTAATGAAAAACTGTTTTTT
J gene: TRBJ1-2; V gene: TRBV19; D gene: NA; clone size: once; CDR3 protein: CASSPGGGLALWTYGYTF; CDR3 DNA: TGTGCCAGTAGTCCGGGTGGGGGCCTAGCACTCTGGACCTATGGCTACACCTTC
J gene: TRBJ2-2; V gene: TRBV5-6; D gene: TRBD2; clone size: once; CDR3 protein: CASSLWTSGRTGELFF; CDR3 DNA: TGTGCCAGCAGCTTGTGGACTAGCGGGAGAACCGGGGAGCTGTTTTTT
J gene: TRBJ2-1; V gene: TRBV27; D gene: TRBD2; clone size: NA; CDR3 protein: CASSFTSGRYNEQFF; CDR3 DNA: TGTGCCAGCAGTTTCACTAGCGGTAGATACAATGAGCAGTTCTTC
J gene: TRBJ2-1; V gene: TRBV5-4; D gene: TRBD1; clone size: NA; CDR3 protein: CASSLVDRADEQFF; CDR3 DNA: TGTGCCAGCAGCTTGGTTGACAGGGCGGATGAGCAGTTCTTC
J gene: TRBJ2-7; V gene: TRBV29-1; D gene: NA; clone size: NA; CDR3 protein: CSVTLGTYEQYF; CDR3 DNA: TGCAGCGTTACTCTCGGGACATACGAGCAGTACTTC
J gene: TRBJ2-2; V gene: TRBV4-3; D gene: TRBD2; clone size: NA; CDR3 protein: CASSSPGGESNTGELFF; CDR3 DNA: TGCGCCAGCAGCTCCCCGGGGGGAGAAAGTAACACCGGGGAGCTGTTTTTT
J gene: TRBJ2-7; V gene: TRBV4-3; D gene: TRBD1; clone size: NA; CDR3 protein: CASSQDFMFRDRGKAEQYF; CDR3 DNA: TGCGCCAGCAGCCAAGACTTTATGTTCCGGGACAGGGGAAAGGCCGAGCAGTACTTC
J gene: TRBJ2-1; V gene: TRBV27; D gene: TRBD2; clone size: NA; CDR3 protein: CASSSTSGRYNEQFF; CDR3 DNA: TGTGCCAGCAGTTCCACTAGCGGTAGATACAATGAGCAGTTCTTC
J gene: TRBJ2-3; V gene: TRBV11-2; D gene: NA; clone size: NA; CDR3 protein: CASSLDPGVLDTQYF; CDR3 DNA: TGTGCCAGCAGCTTAGATCCCGGAGTTTTGGATACGCAGTATTTT
J gene: TRBJ1-2; V gene: TRBV27; D gene: NA; clone size: NA; CDR3 protein: CASSPDIANYGYTF; CDR3 DNA: TGTGCCAGCAGTCCCGACATAGCTAACTATGGCTACACCTTC
J gene: TRBJ1-3; V gene: TRBV13; D gene: NA; clone size: few; CDR3 protein: CASTFRGGNTIYF; CDR3 DNA: TGTGCCAGCACCTTTAGAGGAGGAAACACCATATATTTT
J gene: TRBJ2-1; V gene: TRBV2; D gene: NA; clone size: NA; CDR3 protein: CASTVALSGNEQFF; CDR3 DNA: TGTGCCAGCACCGTGGCACTATCAGGGAATGAGCAGTTCTTC
J gene: TRBJ2-7; V gene: TRBV18; D gene: NA; clone size: NA; CDR3 protein: CASSPTAVQDSPYEQYF; CDR3 DNA: TGTGCCAGCTCACCAACGGCCGTACAGGATTCCCCCTACGAGCAGTACTTC
J gene: TRBJ2-1; V gene: TRBV7-6; D gene: NA; clone size: NA; CDR3 protein: CASSLAGPYNEQFF; CDR3 DNA: TGTGCCAGCAGCTTAGCGGGCCCCTACAATGAGCAGTTCTTC
J gene: TRBJ2-1; V gene: TRBV9; D gene: NA; clone size: once; CDR3 protein: CASSARRYNEQFF; CDR3 DNA: TGTGCCAGCAGCGCCAGGAGGTACAATGAGCAGTTCTTC
J gene: TRBJ1-1; V gene: TRBV28; D gene: NA; clone size: NA; CDR3 protein: CASSWPENTEAFF; CDR3 DNA: TGTGCCAGCAGTTGGCCCGAGAACACTGAAGCTTTCTTT
J gene: TRBJ2-2; V gene: TRBV27; D gene: TRBD1; clone size: NA; CDR3 protein: CASSFFRTGGAAGELFF; CDR3 DNA: TGTGCCAGCAGTTTTTTTCGAACAGGGGGCGCGGCCGGGGAGCTGTTTTTT
J gene: TRBJ2-3; V gene: TRBV28; D gene: TRBD2; clone size: NA; CDR3 protein: CASSPAGGSDTQYF; CDR3 DNA: TGTGCCAGCAGTCCTGCGGGAGGGTCAGATACGCAGTATTTT
J gene: TRBJ1-2; V gene: TRBV19; D gene: NA; clone size: once; CDR3 protein: CASRGFIGSHYGYTF; CDR3 DNA: TGTGCCAGTAGGGGCTTCATTGGGTCTCACTATGGCTACACCTTC
J gene: TRBJ2-2; V gene: TRBV7-6; D gene: TRBD2; clone size: NA; CDR3 protein: CASREGGELFF; CDR3 DNA: TGTGCCAGCCGGGAGGGTGGGGAGCTGTTTTTT
J gene: TRBJ1-5; V gene: TRBV28; D gene: NA; clone size: NA; CDR3 protein: CASTPLGNQPQHF; CDR3 DNA: TGTGCCAGCACCCCCCTTGGCAATCAGCCCCAGCATTTT